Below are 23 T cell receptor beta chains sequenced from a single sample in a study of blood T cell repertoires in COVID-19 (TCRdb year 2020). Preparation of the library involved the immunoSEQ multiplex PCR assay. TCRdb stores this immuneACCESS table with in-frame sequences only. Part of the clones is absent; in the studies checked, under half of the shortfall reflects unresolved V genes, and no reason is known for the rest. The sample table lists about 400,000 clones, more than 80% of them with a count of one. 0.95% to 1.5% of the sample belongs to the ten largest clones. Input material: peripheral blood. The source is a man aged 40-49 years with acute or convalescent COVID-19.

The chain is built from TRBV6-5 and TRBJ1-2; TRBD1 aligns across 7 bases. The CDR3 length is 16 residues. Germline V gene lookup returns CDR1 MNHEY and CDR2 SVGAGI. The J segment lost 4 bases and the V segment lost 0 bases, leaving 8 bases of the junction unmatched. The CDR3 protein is CASSYSRWTGLYGYTF. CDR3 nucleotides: TGTGCCAGCAGTTACTCGCGGTGGACAGGCCTCTATGGCTACACCTTC.

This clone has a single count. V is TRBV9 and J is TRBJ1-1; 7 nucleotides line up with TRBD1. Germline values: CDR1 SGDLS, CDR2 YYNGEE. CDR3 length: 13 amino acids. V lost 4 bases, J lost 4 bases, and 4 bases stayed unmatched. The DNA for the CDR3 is TGTGCCAGCAGCCTGTCAGGGGGCACTGAAGCTTTCTTT. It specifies CASSLSGGTEAFF.

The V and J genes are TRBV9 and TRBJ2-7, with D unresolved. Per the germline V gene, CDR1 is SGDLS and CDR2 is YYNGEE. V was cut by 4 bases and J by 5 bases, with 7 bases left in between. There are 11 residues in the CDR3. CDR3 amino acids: CASSLSHEQYF. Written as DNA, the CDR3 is TGTGCCAGCAGCCTGTCCCACGAGCAGTACTTC.

Written as DNA, the CDR3 is TGTGCCAGCAGCCTCAGACAGGGGTTGGCGCGGTTCTTC. As protein: CASSLRQGLARFF. The chain has TRBV11-1 and TRBJ2-1, with TRBD1 matching over 8 bases. The germline gives CDR1 SGHAT, CDR2 FQDESV (reference sequence). The CDR3 sequence is 13 residues long. V was pared by 5 bases and J by 15 bases, with 12 bases of the junction left unmatched.

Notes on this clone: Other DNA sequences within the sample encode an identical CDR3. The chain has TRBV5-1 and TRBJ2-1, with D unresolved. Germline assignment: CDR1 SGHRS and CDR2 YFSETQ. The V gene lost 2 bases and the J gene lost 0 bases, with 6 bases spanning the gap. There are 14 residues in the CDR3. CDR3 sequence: CASSLPSSYNEQFF. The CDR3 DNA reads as TGCGCCAGCAGCTTACCTAGCTCCTACAATGAGCAGTTCTTC.

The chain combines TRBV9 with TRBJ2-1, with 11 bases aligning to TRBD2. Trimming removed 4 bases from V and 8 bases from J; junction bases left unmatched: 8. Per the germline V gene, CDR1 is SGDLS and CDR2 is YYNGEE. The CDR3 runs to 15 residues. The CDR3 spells CASSPRLAGFYEQFF. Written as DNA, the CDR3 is TGTGCCAGCAGCCCCCGACTAGCGGGATTTTATGAGCAGTTCTTC.

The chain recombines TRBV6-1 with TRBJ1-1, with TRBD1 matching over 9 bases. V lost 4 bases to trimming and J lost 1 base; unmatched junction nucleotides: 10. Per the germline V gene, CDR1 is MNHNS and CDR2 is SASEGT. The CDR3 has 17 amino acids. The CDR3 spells CASSAPWGTGPNTEAFF. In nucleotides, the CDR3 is TGTGCCAGCAGTGCCCCATGGGGGACAGGGCCGAACACTGAAGCTTTCTTT.

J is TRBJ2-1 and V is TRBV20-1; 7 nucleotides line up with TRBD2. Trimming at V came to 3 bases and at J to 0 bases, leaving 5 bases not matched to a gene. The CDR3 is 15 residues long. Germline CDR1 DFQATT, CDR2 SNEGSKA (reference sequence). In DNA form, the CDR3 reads TGCAGTGCTAGTAGGCGGGAGAGCTCCTACAATGAGCAGTTCTTC. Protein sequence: CSASRRESSYNEQFF.

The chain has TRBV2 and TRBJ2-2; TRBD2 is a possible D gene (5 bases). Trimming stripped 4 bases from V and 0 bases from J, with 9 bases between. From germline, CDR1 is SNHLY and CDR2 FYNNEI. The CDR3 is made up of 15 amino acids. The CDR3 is CASSGSAANTGELFF. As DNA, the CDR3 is TGTGCCAGCAGTGGATCAGCGGCGAACACCGGGGAGCTGTTTTTT.

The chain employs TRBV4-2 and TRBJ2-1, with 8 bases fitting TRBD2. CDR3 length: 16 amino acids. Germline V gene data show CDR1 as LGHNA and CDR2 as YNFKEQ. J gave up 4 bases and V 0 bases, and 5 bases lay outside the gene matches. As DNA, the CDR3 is TGTGCCAGCAGCCAAGATCACGGGGGGGCATACAATGAGCAGTTCTTC. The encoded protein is CASSQDHGGAYNEQFF.

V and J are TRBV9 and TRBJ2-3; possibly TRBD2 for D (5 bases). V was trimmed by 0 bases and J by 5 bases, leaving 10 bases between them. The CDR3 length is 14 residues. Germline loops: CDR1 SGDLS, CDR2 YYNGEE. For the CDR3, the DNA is TGTGCCAGCAGCGTAGCCGGGGAATTAGATACGCAGTATTTT. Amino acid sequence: CASSVAGELDTQYF.

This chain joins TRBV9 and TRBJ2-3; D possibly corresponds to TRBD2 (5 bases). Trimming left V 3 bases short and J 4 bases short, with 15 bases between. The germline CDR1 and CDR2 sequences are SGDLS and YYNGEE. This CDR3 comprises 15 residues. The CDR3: CASSGTGYLSDTQYF. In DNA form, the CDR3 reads TGTGCCAGCAGCGGGACTGGGTACCTATCAGATACGCAGTATTTT.

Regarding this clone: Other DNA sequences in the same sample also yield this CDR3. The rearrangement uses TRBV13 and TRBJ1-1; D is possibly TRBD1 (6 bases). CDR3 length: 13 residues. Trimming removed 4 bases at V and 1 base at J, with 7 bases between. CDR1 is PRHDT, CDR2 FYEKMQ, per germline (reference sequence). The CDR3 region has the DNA TGTGCCAGCAGCTCGACAGGGAACACTGAAGCTTTCTTT. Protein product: CASSSTGNTEAFF.

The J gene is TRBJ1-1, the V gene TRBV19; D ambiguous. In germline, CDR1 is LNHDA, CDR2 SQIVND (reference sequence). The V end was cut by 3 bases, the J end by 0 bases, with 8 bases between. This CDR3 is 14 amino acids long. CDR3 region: CASSISRLNTEAFF. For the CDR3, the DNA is TGTGCCAGTAGTATTTCCAGATTGAACACTGAAGCTTTCTTT.

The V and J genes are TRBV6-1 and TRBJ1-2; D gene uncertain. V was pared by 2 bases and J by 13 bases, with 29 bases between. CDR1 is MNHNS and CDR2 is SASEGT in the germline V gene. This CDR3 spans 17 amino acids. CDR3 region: CASSESSRRTLWISTTF. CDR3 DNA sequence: TGTGCCAGCAGTGAATCTAGTAGGCGAACCTTATGGATCTCTACCACCTTC.

Here the CDR3 reads CASSLVQASSGNTIYF. The CDR3 nucleotides read TGTGCCAGCAGCTTAGTACAAGCGAGCTCTGGAAACACCATATATTTT. The chain employs TRBV7-6 and TRBJ1-3; D remains unclear. CDR3 length: 16 amino acids. Trimming cost V 1 base and J 0 bases, with 10 bases left between them. CDR1 is SGHVS, CDR2 FNYEAQ, per germline.

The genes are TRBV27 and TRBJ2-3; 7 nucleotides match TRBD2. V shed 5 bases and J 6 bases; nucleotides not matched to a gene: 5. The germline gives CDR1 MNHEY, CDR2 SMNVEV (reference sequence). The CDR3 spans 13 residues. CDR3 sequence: CASSVLGGDTQYF. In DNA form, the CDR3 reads TGTGCCAGCAGTGTCCTCGGGGGGGATACGCAGTATTTT.

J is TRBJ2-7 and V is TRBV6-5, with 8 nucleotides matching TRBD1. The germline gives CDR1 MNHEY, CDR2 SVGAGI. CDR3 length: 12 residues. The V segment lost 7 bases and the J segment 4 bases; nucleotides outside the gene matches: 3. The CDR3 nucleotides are TGTGCCAGCACCCGACAGGGGTACGAGCAGTACTTC. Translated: CASTRQGYEQYF.

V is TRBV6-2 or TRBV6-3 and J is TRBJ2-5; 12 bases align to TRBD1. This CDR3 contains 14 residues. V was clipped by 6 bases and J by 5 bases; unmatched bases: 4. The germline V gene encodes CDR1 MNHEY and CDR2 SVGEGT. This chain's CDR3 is CASSRDRGLETQYF. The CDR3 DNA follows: TGTGCCAGCAGCCGGGACAGGGGGCTGGAGACCCAGTACTTC.

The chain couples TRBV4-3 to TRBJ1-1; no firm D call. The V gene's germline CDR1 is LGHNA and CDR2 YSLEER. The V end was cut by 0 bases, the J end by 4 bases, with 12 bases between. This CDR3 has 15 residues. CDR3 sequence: CASSQERRVGTEAFF. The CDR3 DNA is TGCGCCAGCAGCCAAGAAAGACGGGTGGGCACTGAAGCTTTCTTT.

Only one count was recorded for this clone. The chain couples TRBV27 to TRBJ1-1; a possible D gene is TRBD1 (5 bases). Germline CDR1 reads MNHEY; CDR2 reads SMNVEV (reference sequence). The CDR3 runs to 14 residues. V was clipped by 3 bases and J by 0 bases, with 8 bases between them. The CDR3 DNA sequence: TGTGCCAGCAGTTTGGCAGGGATGAACACTGAAGCTTTCTTT. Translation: CASSLAGMNTEAFF.

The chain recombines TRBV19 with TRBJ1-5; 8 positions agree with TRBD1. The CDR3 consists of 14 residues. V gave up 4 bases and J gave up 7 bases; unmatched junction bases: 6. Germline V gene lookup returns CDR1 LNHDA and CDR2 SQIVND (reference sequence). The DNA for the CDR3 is TGTGCCAGTAGTACCGACAGGGGAAGCCAGCCCCAGCATTTT. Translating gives CASSTDRGSQPQHF.

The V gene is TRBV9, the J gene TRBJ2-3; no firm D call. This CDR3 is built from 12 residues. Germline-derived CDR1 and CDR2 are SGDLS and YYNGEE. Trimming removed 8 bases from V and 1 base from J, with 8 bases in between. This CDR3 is CASNEGTDTQYF. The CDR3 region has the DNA TGTGCCAGTAACGAGGGCACAGATACGCAGTATTTT.